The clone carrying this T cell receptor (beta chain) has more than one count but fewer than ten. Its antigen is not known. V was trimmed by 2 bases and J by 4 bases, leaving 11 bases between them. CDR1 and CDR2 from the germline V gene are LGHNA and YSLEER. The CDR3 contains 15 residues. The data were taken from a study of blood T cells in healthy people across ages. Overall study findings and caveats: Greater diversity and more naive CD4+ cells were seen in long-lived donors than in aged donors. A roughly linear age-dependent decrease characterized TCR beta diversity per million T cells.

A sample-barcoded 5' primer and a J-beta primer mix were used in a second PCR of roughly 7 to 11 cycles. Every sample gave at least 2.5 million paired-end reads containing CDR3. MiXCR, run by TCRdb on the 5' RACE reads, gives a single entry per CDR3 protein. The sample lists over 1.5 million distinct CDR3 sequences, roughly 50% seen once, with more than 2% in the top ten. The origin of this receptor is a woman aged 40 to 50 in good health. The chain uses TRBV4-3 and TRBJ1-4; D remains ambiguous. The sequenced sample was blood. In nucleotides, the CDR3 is TGCGCCAGCAGCCAACCAGGAGTGGGTAATGAAAAACTGTTTTTT. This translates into CASSQPGVGNEKLFF.